This is a list of T cell receptor beta chains from one sample in a study of shared clonotypes between healthy human individuals. Measured with immunoSEQ multiplex PCR; TCRdb has only the in-frame clones, and not every one. The sample shows about 2 million clones, about 95% of them seen only once. Material: naive CD8+ T cells sorted from blood. The receptors were gathered from a man in his late teens or twenties in good health. The CDR3 runs from the conserved cysteine through the conserved F or W. Fields, in order: CDR3 DNA, CDR3 protein, J gene, D gene, clone size, V gene, CDR3 length. The D gene is left open where the match is weak. Not all rows give a size; the values are once, few, many and, for expanded clones, a class.

cdr3_nt: TGTGCCAGCAGCACCCGAGGAGCGGGAGAAACAGATACGCAGTATTTT
cdr3_aa: CASSTRGAGETDTQYF
j_call: TRBJ2-3
d_call: TRBD2
clone_size: few
v_call: TRBV13
cdr3_length: 16

cdr3_nt: TGCGCCAGCAGCTCCGGGCTGTCGAACACTGAAGCTTTCTTT
cdr3_aa: CASSSGLSNTEAFF
j_call: TRBJ1-1
d_call: NA
clone_size: NA
v_call: TRBV4-1
cdr3_length: 14

cdr3_nt: TGTGCCAGCAGTGTATCAGTCGGGACCCAGTACTTC
cdr3_aa: CASSVSVGTQYF
j_call: TRBJ2-5
d_call: NA
clone_size: NA
v_call: TRBV25-1
cdr3_length: 12

cdr3_nt: TGCGCCAGCAGCCCGACAGGGGGAAACACTGAAGCTTTCTTT
cdr3_aa: CASSPTGGNTEAFF
j_call: TRBJ1-1
d_call: TRBD1
clone_size: once
v_call: TRBV5-1
cdr3_length: 14

cdr3_nt: TGTGCCAGCAGTTCAGGGAGTAGCGGGGATACGCAGTATTTT
cdr3_aa: CASSSGSSGDTQYF
j_call: TRBJ2-3
d_call: TRBD2
clone_size: NA
v_call: TRBV6-5
cdr3_length: 14

cdr3_nt: TGCGCCAGCAGCTTGGAAACTAGCGGGGGGGCGCATTCCTACAATGAGCAGTTCTTC
cdr3_aa: CASSLETSGGAHSYNEQFF
j_call: TRBJ2-1
d_call: TRBD2
clone_size: NA
v_call: TRBV5-1
cdr3_length: 19

cdr3_nt: TGTGCCAGCAGTCTAAATTTAGCGAGCTCCTACAATGAGCAGTTCTTC
cdr3_aa: CASSLNLASSYNEQFF
j_call: TRBJ2-1
d_call: NA
clone_size: NA
v_call: TRBV27
cdr3_length: 16

cdr3_nt: TGTGCCAGCAGTGAATACGGCGGGGGGGCCGAGGGCACAGATACGCAGTATTTT
cdr3_aa: CASSEYGGGAEGTDTQYF
j_call: TRBJ2-3
d_call: TRBD2
clone_size: NA
v_call: TRBV2
cdr3_length: 18

cdr3_nt: TGTGCCAGCAGCTCCCCAGGGACCTACGAGCAGTACTTC
cdr3_aa: CASSSPGTYEQYF
j_call: TRBJ2-7
d_call: NA
clone_size: NA
v_call: TRBV7-9
cdr3_length: 13

cdr3_nt: TGTGCCAGCAGCTTAATTGGCGGGTGGGAGACCCAGTACTTC
cdr3_aa: CASSLIGGWETQYF
j_call: TRBJ2-5
d_call: NA
clone_size: NA
v_call: TRBV11-2
cdr3_length: 14

cdr3_nt: TGTGCCAGTAGTAAAGATAACACTGAAGCTTTCTTT
cdr3_aa: CASSKDNTEAFF
j_call: TRBJ1-1
d_call: NA
clone_size: NA
v_call: TRBV19
cdr3_length: 12